This T cell receptor beta chain was captured in a study of blood T cell repertoires in COVID-19. Study details: From the United States, Italy and Spain came samples of acute and convalescent COVID-19. From T cells, B-cell-depleted T cells, or PBMCs came the material, which was cDNA or gDNA.

As processed by the authors: Amplification of reference gene primers was used by the study to estimate nucleated cell counts. Produced via immunoSEQ multiplex PCR; TCRdb's table is partial and in-frame only. That table supplies the V and J calls and clone size; D and trimming were determined from the DNA. This table has 150,000 to 200,000 clones, 65% to 90% appearing once. The specimen was peripheral blood. The receptor was derived from a man aged 50 to 59 with active or convalescent COVID-19.

The CDR3 DNA sequence: TGCAGCGTTGGTCGACAGGTGGGTGACGAGCAGTACTTC. This codes for CSVGRQVGDEQYF. This chain uses TRBV29-1 with TRBJ2-7; maybe TRBD1 (6 bases). This CDR3 is 13 amino acids long. CDR1 and CDR2 from the germline V gene are SQVTM and ANQGSEA. The V end was cut by 4 bases, the J end by 5 bases, with 15 bases between.